This TCR beta chain emerged from a study of T cells in localized non-small cell lung cancer. Sequencing used immunoSEQ multiplex PCR; TCRdb keeps in-frame clones, though not all of them. The table shows 950 or so clones, with roughly 25% occurring only once. Study-wide points: Detection in adjacent lung was observed for a median around 59 of the top 100 tumor clones. Without multi-region sequencing, intratumor heterogeneity could not be excluded.

The CDR3 contains 17 residues. CDR1 and CDR2 (germline): LNHDA, SQIVND (reference sequence). V shed 6 bases and J 0 bases; nucleotides not matched to a gene: 10. Of note for this clone: Antigen: not known.

The sample consisted of normal lung tissue next to the tumor, taken before any cancer treatment. This TCR came from a female donor at least 60 years old with stage I lung adenocarcinoma. This chain joins TRBV19 and TRBJ2-5; 10 bases fit TRBD2. This CDR3 reads CASRRASGGTYQETQYF. CDR3 bases: TGTGCCAGTAGGCGCGCTAGCGGGGGCACGTACCAAGAGACCCAGTACTTC.